The source of this T cell receptor beta chain is a study of cytomegalovirus exposure and HLA in healthy donors. PCR used 60 Vbeta primers and 13 Jbeta primers. The assay was immunoSEQ multiplex PCR, and TCRdb's table has in-frame clones only and misses some. The sample lists about 110,000 clones, about 70% occurring once. Germline assignment: CDR1 SGHTA and CDR2 FQGTGA. CDR3 length: 14 residues. V was pared by 8 bases and J by 6 bases, with 6 bases of the junction left unmatched. The genes are TRBV7-3 and TRBJ2-2, with 10 bases aligning to TRBD1. This receptor was taken from a boy between 10 and 17 years old in good health and CMV-seronegative. Material for sequencing was PBMCs. The CDR3 DNA is TGTGCCAGCCAAGGACAGGGGGGTTCCGGGGAGCTGTTTTTT. Amino acids: CASQGQGGSGELFF.